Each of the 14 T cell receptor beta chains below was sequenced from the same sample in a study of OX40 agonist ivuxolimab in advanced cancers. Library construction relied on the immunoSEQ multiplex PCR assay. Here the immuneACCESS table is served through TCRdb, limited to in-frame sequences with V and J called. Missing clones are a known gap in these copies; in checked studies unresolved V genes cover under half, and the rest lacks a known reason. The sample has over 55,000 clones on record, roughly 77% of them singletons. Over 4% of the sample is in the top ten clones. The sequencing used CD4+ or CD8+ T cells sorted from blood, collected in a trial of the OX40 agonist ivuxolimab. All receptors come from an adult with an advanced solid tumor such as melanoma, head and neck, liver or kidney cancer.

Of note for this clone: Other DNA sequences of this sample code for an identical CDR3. This chain's CDR3 is CASSEGKGTEAFF. In nucleotides, the CDR3 is TGTGCCAGCAGTGAAGGGAAAGGTACTGAAGCTTTCTTT. This chain links TRBV25-1 with TRBJ1-1; unclear D gene. Looked up from germline, CDR1 is MGHDK and CDR2 is SYGVNS. The V gene lost 2 bases and the J gene lost 5 bases, with 9 bases spanning the gap. CDR3 size: 13 residues.

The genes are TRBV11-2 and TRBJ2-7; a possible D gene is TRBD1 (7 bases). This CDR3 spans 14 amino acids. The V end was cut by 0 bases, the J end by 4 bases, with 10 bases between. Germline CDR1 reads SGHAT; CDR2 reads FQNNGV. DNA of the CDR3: TGTGCCAGCAGCTTAGACAGGGGGGAATACGAGCAGTACTTC. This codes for CASSLDRGEYEQYF.

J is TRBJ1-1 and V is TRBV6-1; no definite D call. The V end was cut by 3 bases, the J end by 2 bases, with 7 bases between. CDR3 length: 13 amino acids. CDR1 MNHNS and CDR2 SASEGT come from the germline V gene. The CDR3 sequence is CASSELGNTEAFF. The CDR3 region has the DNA TGTGCCAGCAGTGAGCTGGGAAACACTGAAGCTTTCTTT.

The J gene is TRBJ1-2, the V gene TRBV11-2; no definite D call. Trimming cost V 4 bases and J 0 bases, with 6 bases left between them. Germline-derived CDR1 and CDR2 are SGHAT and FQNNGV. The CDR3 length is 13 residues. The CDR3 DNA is TGTGCCAGCAGCTCCTCAGCTAACTATGGCTACACCTTC. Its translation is CASSSSANYGYTF.

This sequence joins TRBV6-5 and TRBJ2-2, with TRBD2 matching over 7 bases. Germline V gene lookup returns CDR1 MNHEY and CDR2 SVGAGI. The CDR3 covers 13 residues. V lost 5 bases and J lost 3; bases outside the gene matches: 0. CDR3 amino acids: CASSSGDTGELFF. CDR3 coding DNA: TGTGCCAGCAGTAGCGGGGACACCGGGGAGCTGTTTTTT.

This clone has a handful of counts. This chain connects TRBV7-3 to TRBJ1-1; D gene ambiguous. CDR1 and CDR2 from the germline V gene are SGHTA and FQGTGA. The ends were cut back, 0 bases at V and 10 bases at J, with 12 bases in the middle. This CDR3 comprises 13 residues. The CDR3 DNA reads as TGTGCCAGCAGCTTAACGGACCGGGATGTAGCTTTCTTT. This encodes CASSLTDRDVAFF.

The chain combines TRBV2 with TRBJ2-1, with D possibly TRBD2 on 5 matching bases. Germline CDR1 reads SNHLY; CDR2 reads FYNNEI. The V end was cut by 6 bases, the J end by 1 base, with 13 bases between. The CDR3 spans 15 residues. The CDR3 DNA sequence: TGTGCCAGCAGGGAAACTAGTACGTCCTACAATGAGCAGTTCTTC. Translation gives CASRETSTSYNEQFF.

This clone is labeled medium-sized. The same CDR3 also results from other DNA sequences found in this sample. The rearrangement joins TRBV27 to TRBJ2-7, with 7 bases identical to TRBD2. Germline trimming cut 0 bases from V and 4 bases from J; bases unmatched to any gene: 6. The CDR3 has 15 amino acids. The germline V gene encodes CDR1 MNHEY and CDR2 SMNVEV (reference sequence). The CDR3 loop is CASSLSGGGGYEQYF. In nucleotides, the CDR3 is TGTGCCAGCAGTTTATCGGGTGGGGGAGGGTACGAGCAGTACTTC.

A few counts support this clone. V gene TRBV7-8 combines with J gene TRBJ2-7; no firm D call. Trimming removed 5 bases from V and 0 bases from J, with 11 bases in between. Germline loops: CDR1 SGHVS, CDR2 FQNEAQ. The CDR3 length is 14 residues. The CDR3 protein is CASSLGFSSYEQYF. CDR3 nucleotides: TGTGCCAGCAGCCTCGGATTTAGCTCCTACGAGCAGTACTTC.

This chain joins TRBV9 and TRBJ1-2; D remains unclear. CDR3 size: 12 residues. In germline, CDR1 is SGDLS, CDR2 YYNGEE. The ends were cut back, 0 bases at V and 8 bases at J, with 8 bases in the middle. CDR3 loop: CASSVVNQGYTF. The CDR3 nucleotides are TGTGCCAGCAGCGTAGTTAATCAAGGCTACACCTTC.

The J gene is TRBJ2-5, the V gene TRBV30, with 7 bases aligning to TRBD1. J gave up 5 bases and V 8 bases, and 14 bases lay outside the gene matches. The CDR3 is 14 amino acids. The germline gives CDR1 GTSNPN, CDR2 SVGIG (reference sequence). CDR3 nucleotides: TGTGCCGGTACCTCCCCCGACAGGGTTGAGACCCAGTACTTC. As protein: CAGTSPDRVETQYF.

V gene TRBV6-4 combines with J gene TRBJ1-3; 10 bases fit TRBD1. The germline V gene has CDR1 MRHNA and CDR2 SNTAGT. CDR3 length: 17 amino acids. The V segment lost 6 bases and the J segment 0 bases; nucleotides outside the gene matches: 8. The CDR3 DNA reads TGTGCCAGCAGAACCCGGACAGGGGGAACCTCTGGAAACACCATATATTTT. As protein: CASRTRTGGTSGNTIYF.

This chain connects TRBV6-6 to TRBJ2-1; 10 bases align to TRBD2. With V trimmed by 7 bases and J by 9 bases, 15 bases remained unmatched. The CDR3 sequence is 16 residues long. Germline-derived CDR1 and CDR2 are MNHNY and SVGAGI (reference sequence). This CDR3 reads CASKPGKAGGGAEQFF. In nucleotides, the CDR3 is TGTGCCAGCAAACCCGGCAAAGCGGGAGGGGGGGCTGAGCAGTTCTTC.

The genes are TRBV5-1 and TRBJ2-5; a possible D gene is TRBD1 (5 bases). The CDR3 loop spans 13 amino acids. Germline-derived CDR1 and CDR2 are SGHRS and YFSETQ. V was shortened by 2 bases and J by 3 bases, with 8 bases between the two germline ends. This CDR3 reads CASSLMTEETQYF. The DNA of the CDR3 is TGCGCCAGCAGCTTAATGACAGAAGAGACCCAGTACTTC.